Listed here are 20 T cell receptor beta chains from one sample, sequenced in a study of blood T cell repertoires in COVID-19. Clones were read by immunoSEQ multiplex PCR, and TCRdb kept only the in-frame ones, dropping some. The sample contains 450,000 to 500,000 clones, approximately 85% of which appear only once. Sequencing was performed on peripheral blood. Every receptor here comes from a human donor in a cohort sampled during active COVID-19.

The rearrangement links TRBV5-1 to TRBJ2-7; 10 bases agree with TRBD2. Trimming at V came to 4 bases and at J to 1 base, leaving 5 bases not matched to a gene. The CDR3 contains 15 residues. Germline lookup yields CDR1 SGHRS and CDR2 YFSETQ. CDR3 nucleotide sequence: TGCGCCAGCAGCGACGAACTAGCGGGGTCCTACGAGCAGTACTTC. The encoded protein is CASSDELAGSYEQYF. Filled out from reference TRBV5-1 and TRBJ2-7, the complete variable domain reads KAGVTQTPRYLIKTRGQQVTLSCSPISGHRSVSWYQQTPGQGLQFLFEYFSETQRNKGNFPGRFSGRQFSNSRSEMNVSTLELGDSALYLCASSDELAGSYEQYFGPGTRLTVT.

CDR3 sequence reads: CASSSIRDRVNAGYTF. CDR3 sequence (DNA): TGTGCCAGCAGCTCCATCCGGGACAGGGTTAACGCTGGCTACACCTTC. The chain is built from TRBV28 and TRBJ1-2; 9 nucleotides agree with TRBD1. The CDR3 has 16 amino acids. Trimming cost V 6 bases and J 7 bases; bases outside gene matches: 15. The germline V gene has CDR1 MDHEN and CDR2 SYDVKM.

The chain couples TRBV19 to TRBJ1-2; 8 bases align to TRBD1. CDR3 size: 15 residues. From germline, CDR1 is LNHDA and CDR2 SQIVND (reference sequence). The J segment lost 3 bases and the V segment lost 5 bases, leaving 8 bases of the junction unmatched. CDR3 sequence reads: CASSQLDRVDYGYTF. The DNA of the CDR3 is TGTGCCAGTAGTCAATTGGACAGGGTCGACTATGGCTACACCTTC. Full variable domain (rest looked up from reference TRBV19 and TRBJ1-2): DGGITQSPKYLFRKEGQNVTLSCEQNLNHDAMYWYRQDPGQGLRLIYYSQIVNDFQKGDIAEGYSVSREKKESFPLTVTSAQKNPTAFYLCASSQLDRVDYGYTFGSGTRLTVV.

This clone was recorded only once. V and J are TRBV18 and TRBJ2-1; 12 bases are a match to TRBD2. Looked up from germline, CDR1 is KGHSH and CDR2 is LQKENI. Trimming at V came to 3 bases and at J to 7 bases, leaving 7 bases not matched to a gene. The CDR3 runs to 16 residues. This CDR3 reads CASSPTATSGSNEQFF. The CDR3 nucleotides read TGTGCCAGCTCACCCACCGCGACTAGCGGGAGTAATGAGCAGTTCTTC.

The chain recombines TRBV5-4 with TRBJ1-6; 8 nucleotides align to TRBD1. The V and J ends lost 4 bases and 8 bases, in that order; junction bases with no gene match: 5. This CDR3 comprises 14 residues. CDR1 SGHNT and CDR2 YYREEE come from the germline V gene (reference sequence). CDR3 residues: CASSLGQGDSPLHF. In DNA, the CDR3 is TGTGCCAGCAGCCTCGGACAGGGAGATTCACCCCTCCACTTT. The full variable domain, with the rest looked up from reference TRBV5-4 and TRBJ1-6, is ETGVTQSPTHLIKTRGQQVTLRCSSQSGHNTVSWYQQALGQGPQFIFQYYREEENGRGNFPPRFSGLQFPNYSSELNVNALELDDSALYLCASSLGQGDSPLHFGNGTRLTVT.

This clone was picked up one time. This chain uses TRBV28 with TRBJ2-5; 11 positions match TRBD2. Germline V lookup: CDR1 MDHEN, CDR2 SYDVKM. V was clipped by 6 bases and J by 2 bases; unmatched bases: 5. CDR3 length equals 15 residues. The CDR3 reads CASSLGLAVQETQYF. The CDR3 DNA reads TGTGCCAGCAGCCTGGGACTAGCGGTTCAAGAGACCCAGTACTTC.

J is TRBJ1-2 and V is TRBV28, with 12 bases matching TRBD1. The CDR3 consists of 13 residues. Germline lookup yields CDR1 MDHEN and CDR2 SYDVKM. The V and J ends lost 8 bases and 8 bases, in that order; junction bases with no gene match: 6. The DNA for the CDR3 is TGTGCCAGCGGGGGACAGGGGGCGCGGGGCTACACCTTC. The encoded protein is CASGGQGARGYTF.

The chain carries TRBV25-1 and TRBJ2-7, with D possibly matching TRBD1 (6 bases). The CDR3 covers 16 residues. Per germline, CDR1 MGHDK and CDR2 SYGVNS. Trimming took 4 bases from V and 1 from J, leaving 17 bases between them. Here the CDR3 DNA reads TGTGCCAGCAGTGCCCAAAACAGGGATTTATCCTACGAGCAGTACTTC. Its protein product is CASSAQNRDLSYEQYF.

The CDR3 sequence is CASSPPETSSTGELFF. Here the CDR3 DNA reads TGTGCCAGCTCACCACCAGAGACTAGCTCCACCGGGGAGCTGTTTTTT. The chain uses TRBV18 and TRBJ2-2; 7 nucleotides agree with TRBD2. This CDR3 comprises 16 residues. The germline gives CDR1 KGHSH, CDR2 LQKENI. The V gene end was trimmed by 0 bases and the J gene end by 4 bases; junction bases not matched to a gene: 5.

This clone was seen only once. V gene TRBV21-1 combines with J gene TRBJ1-1; the table's D call, TRBD1, was not checked against the DNA. TRBV21-1 is a listed pseudogene. The CDR3 is made up of 19 amino acids. Written as DNA, the CDR3 is TGTGCCAGCAGCCCAGGACGCGGGACAGGGAGCTTTTTGAACACTGAAGCTTTCTTT. This encodes CASSPGRGTGSFLNTEAFF.

This clone was seen more than once but under ten times. The chain combines TRBV23-1 with TRBJ1-1, with D possibly matching TRBD1 (6 bases). TRBV23-1 is an ORF for which the function is uncertain. The CDR3 spans 14 residues. Trimming pared 3 bases from V and 5 bases from J, leaving 13 bases between. CDR3: CASSQGAAKTEAFF. CDR3 coding DNA: TGCGCCAGCAGTCAGGGGGCGGCCAAAACTGAAGCTTTCTTT.

V usage is TRBV6-5 and J usage is TRBJ2-3; no reliable D call. The germline V gene has CDR1 MNHEY and CDR2 SVGAGI. V was shortened by 11 bases and J by 3 bases, with 15 bases between the two germline ends. The CDR3 consists of 13 residues. CDR3 protein: CAAEWSSTDTQYF. As DNA, the CDR3 is TGTGCCGCCGAGTGGAGCAGTACAGATACGCAGTATTTT.

The chain has TRBV3-1 (or the pseudogene TRBV3-2) and TRBJ2-2; the match to TRBD1 covers 7 bases. There are 15 residues in the CDR3. Germline CDR1 LGHDT, CDR2 YNNKEL (reference sequence). V shed 5 bases, J shed 4 bases, and the junction held 7 bases outside the gene matches. The CDR3 DNA follows: TGTGCCAGCAGCTACCAGGGGGAACTCACCGGGGAGCTGTTTTTT. Translated: CASSYQGELTGELFF.

V usage is TRBV6-1 and J usage is TRBJ2-6; D uncertain. CDR1 is MNHNS and CDR2 is SASEGT in the germline V gene. Trimming left V 2 bases short and J 3 bases short, with 17 bases between. The CDR3 is 18 amino acids. The CDR3 sequence: CASSENKAGPFGANVLTF. The CDR3 region has the DNA TGTGCCAGCAGTGAAAATAAGGCAGGTCCTTTTGGGGCCAACGTCCTGACTTTC.

The CDR3 region is CASSEQGLSGNTIYF. The CDR3 nucleotides read TGTGCCAGCAGTGAACAGGGGCTATCTGGAAACACCATATATTTT. This rearrangement joins TRBV2 to TRBJ1-3, with D tentatively TRBD1 (6 bases). From germline, CDR1 is SNHLY and CDR2 FYNNEI. V lost 2 bases to trimming and J lost 1 base, with 9 bases between them. The CDR3 runs 15 residues.

The chain joins TRBV28 to TRBJ2-7, with D possibly TRBD2 on 5 matching bases. This CDR3 is built from 14 residues. Trimming took off 3 bases at V and 5 bases at J, with 14 bases between the two ends. Germline V CDR1 and CDR2: MDHEN, SYDVKM. The CDR3, as DNA: TGTGCCAGCAGTTTCCTCACTAGTTACCACGAGCAGTACTTC. This encodes CASSFLTSYHEQYF.

The rearrangement links TRBV7-9 to TRBJ2-2, with D possibly TRBD2 on 7 matching bases. The V gene's germline CDR1 is SEHNR and CDR2 FQNEAQ (reference sequence). The CDR3 is 14 amino acids. Trimming stripped 5 bases from V and 6 bases from J, with 13 bases between. The CDR3 bases are TGTGCCAGCAGCCTGAGGGGGGGCGCCGGGGAGCTGTTTTTT. This codes for CASSLRGGAGELFF.

The chain joins TRBV5-1 to TRBJ1-1; perhaps TRBD1 as D (6 bases). The CDR3 has 14 amino acids. Germline CDR1 reads SGHRS; CDR2 reads YFSETQ. Trimming left V 7 bases short and J 1 base short, with 14 bases between. The DNA for the CDR3 is TGCGCCAGCTACTTACAGGGTCGGAACACTGAAGCTTTCTTT. Its protein product is CASYLQGRNTEAFF.

The chain combines TRBV18 with TRBJ1-1; D unclear. Per the germline V gene, CDR1 is KGHSH and CDR2 is LQKENI. V lost 6 bases and J lost 3, with 11 bases in between. The CDR3 is made up of 13 amino acids. CDR3 sequence (DNA): TGTGCCAGCTCCTTAGACACTTACACTGAAGCTTTCTTT. This sequence encodes CASSLDTYTEAFF.

The chain is built from TRBV19 and TRBJ1-1, with D tentatively TRBD1 (6 bases). V lost 9 bases and J 1 base, leaving 18 bases between the germline ends. Germline CDR1 is LNHDA and CDR2 is SQIVND (reference sequence). This CDR3 has 15 residues. The CDR3 loop reads CASHPQGLPNTEAFF. CDR3 coding DNA: TGTGCCAGCCACCCCCAGGGGCTCCCGAACACTGAAGCTTTCTTT.